This TCR beta chain was captured by sequencing in a study of early T cells in non-severe SARS-CoV-2 infection. Study-wide context: Bulk RNA taken from unsorted whole blood was sequenced, leaving chains unpaired.

This clonotype occurred a few times. Its cognate antigen is unknown. Broader study findings: VDJdb matches were skewed toward anti-spike CD8 T cell responses.

Unique molecular identifiers (one per individual cDNA molecule) were attached. TCRdb recomputed calls from the 5' RACE reads with MiXCR, one row per CDR3 protein. The top ten clones hold about 3% of a sample with fewer than 70,000 distinct CDR3 sequences, around an eighth of them seen once. Sample: whole blood. The TCR comes from an adult who was a healthcare worker with PCR-confirmed SARS-CoV-2 infection or an uninfected control (not recorded which).

The CDR3 sequence: CSARSAGVSYNEQFF. The CDR3 DNA reads as TGCAGTGCTAGAAGCGCGGGGGTCTCCTACAATGAGCAGTTCTTC. The V and J genes are TRBV20-1 and TRBJ2-1; TRBD2 matches at 7 bases. After removal of 2 bases from V and 0 bases from J, the junction contained 4 bases not matched to a gene. The CDR3 has 15 amino acids. Germline lookup yields CDR1 DFQATT and CDR2 SNEGSKA (reference sequence).